What follows are 4 T cell receptor beta chains derived from one specimen sequenced in a study of cytomegalovirus exposure and HLA in healthy donors. The data were produced by immunoSEQ multiplex PCR, yet TCRdb's version contains in-frame clones alone and is incomplete. The table shows about 160,000 clones, with 80% to 90% occurring only once. The sequenced sample was PBMCs. The receptors were sampled from a woman aged 25 to 39 in good health and CMV-seronegative.

In its sample, this clone was seen many times. The rearrangement links TRBV5-1 to TRBJ1-1; TRBD1 is a possible D gene (5 bases). This CDR3 spans 11 amino acids. Looked up from germline, CDR1 is SGHRS and CDR2 is YFSETQ. V lost 6 bases and J lost 3, with 6 bases in between. In DNA, the CDR3 is TGCGCCAGCACCAGGGACACTGAAGCTTTCTTT. It specifies CASTRDTEAFF.

The chain recombines TRBV27 with TRBJ1-1; possibly TRBD1 for D (6 bases). Germline CDR1 MNHEY, CDR2 SMNVEV (reference sequence). The length of the CDR3 is 15 residues. Trimming removed 4 bases from V and 3 bases from J, with 15 bases in between. The CDR3 spells CASSSPPGQYTEAFF. The CDR3 region has the DNA TGTGCCAGCAGTTCCCCCCCTGGACAGTACACTGAAGCTTTCTTT.

The chain employs TRBV18 and TRBJ1-1; 7 positions match TRBD1. The junction had 4 bases not matched to a gene; V was cut back by 1 base and J by 5 bases. The CDR3 covers 14 residues. Germline CDR1 and CDR2: KGHSH and LQKENI. CDR3 sequence: CASSPLTGRTEAFF. The CDR3 region has the DNA TGTGCCAGCTCACCACTGACAGGGCGGACTGAAGCTTTCTTT.

This chain connects TRBV6-5 to TRBJ2-7, with D tentatively TRBD2 (6 bases). The CDR3 sequence is 15 residues long. CDR1 is MNHEY and CDR2 is SVGAGI in the germline V gene. The V end was cut by 0 bases, the J end by 3 bases, with 12 bases between. The CDR3 DNA is TGTGCCAGCAGTTACTCGGGGAGGCGGGGCTACGAGCAGTACTTC. Translated: CASSYSGRRGYEQYF.